This T cell receptor (beta chain) derives from a study of CD8+CD57+ T cells in acquired aplastic anemia. Sequenced patients had shown CD8+CD57+ cell expansion by flow cytometry. Genomic DNA, the template, was used for profiling of the TCR beta VDJ and CDR3. In TCRdb, the reads were re-called with MiXCR into one record per CDR3 protein. The sample holds some 200,000 distinct CDR3 sequences, roughly half seen once. This clonotype was detected many times. Sequenced sample: sorted CD4+, CD8+, or CD8+CD57+ T cells (not recorded which) from PBMCs. This receptor was identified in a human donor with aplastic anemia.

The DNA for the CDR3 is TGCAGCGTTCGCACCGGGACGGGAACGGGAGCTTTCTTT. Translation gives CSVRTGTGTGAFF. The genes are TRBV29-1 and TRBJ1-1; maybe TRBD1 (5 bases). The CDR3 consists of 13 residues. V gave up 5 bases and J gave up 10 bases, with 20 bases separating them. Germline assignment: CDR1 SQVTM and CDR2 ANQGSEA.